This T cell receptor beta chain was recovered during a study of T cells in Graves' hyperthyroidism and ophthalmopathy. This blood was taken when hyperthyroidism was first diagnosed, before any ophthalmopathy symptoms existed. A remark on this clonotype: Its cognate antigen is unknown.

Amplification of TCR beta CDR3 regions used RNA as the template. The TCR CDR3 first-round RT-PCR relied on the HTBI primer set. In TCRdb, the multiplex PCR reads were re-called with MiXCR into one record per CDR3 protein. The sample holds about 380,000 distinct CDR3 sequences, about 14% seen once. V was clipped by 5 bases and J by 2 bases, with 16 bases between them. This CDR3 has 16 amino acids. The V gene's germline CDR1 is LGHDT and CDR2 YNNKEL (reference sequence). The study, taken as a whole, reports: Blood shared most expanded thyroid clonotypes above 0.001. Ophthalmopathy was distinguished from stable hyperthyroidism by 13 V-J signatures.

This chain joins TRBV3-1 and TRBJ2-1; TRBD1 might be the D (6 bases). The origin of this receptor is a young man with Graves' hyperthyroidism that later progressed to Graves' ophthalmopathy. Sample: blood. CDR3 nucleotide sequence: TGTGCCAGCAGCTTCTCAGGGGACCCAACCTACAATGAGCAGTTCTTC. Translating gives CASSFSGDPTYNEQFF.